The 5 T cell receptor beta chains below all came from one sample that was sequenced in a study of cytomegalovirus exposure and HLA in healthy donors. Amplification used 60 Vbeta primers and 13 Jbeta primers. Generated by immunoSEQ multiplex PCR, the TCRdb table keeps only in-frame clones and is missing some. Altogether under 130,000 clones are present, roughly 70% being singletons, with the ten largest covering 2.5% to 4%. Sequenced input: PBMCs. The origin of the receptors is a woman between 45 and 60 years old in good health and CMV-seronegative.

The rearrangement uses TRBV28 and TRBJ2-2; the D gene is possibly TRBD2 (6 bases). Trimming removed 2 bases at V and 8 bases at J, with 15 bases between. This CDR3 region has 15 residues. The germline CDR1 and CDR2 sequences are MDHEN and SYDVKM. In DNA, the CDR3 is TGTGCCAGCAGTTTACCCACCCAGGGAGGTGGGGAGCTGTTTTTT. It yields the protein CASSLPTQGGGELFF.

This clone was seen a single time. The genes are TRBV15 and TRBJ2-7; TRBD2 matches 12 bases. Germline V gives CDR1 LNHNV, CDR2 YYDKDF (reference sequence). Unmatched junction bases numbered 10, after V lost 1 base and J lost 3 bases. This CDR3 region has 18 residues. The CDR3 sequence: CATSRGAYRLAGVYEQYF. As DNA, the CDR3 is TGTGCCACCAGCAGAGGGGCGTACCGACTAGCGGGAGTCTACGAGCAGTACTTC.

The chain links TRBV11-2 to TRBJ2-7; D is perhaps TRBD1 (5 bases). CDR1 is SGHAT, CDR2 FQNNGV, per germline. Trimming stripped 7 bases from V and 5 bases from J, with 15 bases between. The CDR3 length is 13 residues. CDR3 sequence (DNA): TGTGCCAGCAATTCCTATATAGGGGACGAGCAGTACTTC. Protein sequence: CASNSYIGDEQYF.

The count of this clone is one. The gene calls are TRBV6-5 and TRBJ2-1; TRBD1 is a possible D gene (5 bases). With 0 bases removed from V and 2 bases from J, the gap between germline ends came to 11 bases. Germline V gene sequence: CDR1 MNHEY, CDR2 SVGAGI. This CDR3 is 16 amino acids long. CDR3 DNA sequence: TGTGCCAGCAGTTACTCGGGGCGCGGAACCTACAATGAGCAGTTCTTC. Amino acid sequence: CASSYSGRGTYNEQFF.

This clone has just a few counts. The chain uses TRBV5-4 and TRBJ2-5, with D perhaps matching TRBD1 (6 bases). The CDR3 length is 13 residues. Germline CDR1 and CDR2: SGHNT and YYREEE (reference sequence). The V end was cut by 4 bases, the J end by 4 bases, with 11 bases between. The CDR3 DNA reads as TGTGCCAGCAGCAGCAGGGGAAGAGAGACCCAGTACTTC. Translated: CASSSRGRETQYF.